Sequencing of this T cell receptor beta chain was carried out in a study of blood T cell repertoires in COVID-19. Study details: Specimens from acute and convalescent COVID-19 originated in the United States, Italy and Spain.

The CDR3 has 12 amino acids. Germline CDR1 reads SNHLY; CDR2 reads FYNNEI. Trimming took 10 bases from V and 7 from J, leaving 16 bases between them. Enrolled through a virtual design, the participants were between about 18 and 100 years of age and came from about two dozen US areas. Researchers sorted participants into cohorts using their self-reported clinical history. Authors' processing steps: Nucleated cell number was recorded as an estimate derived from reference gene primer amplification. Repertoires were generated with immunoSEQ multiplex PCR, while TCRdb's copy carries only in-frame clones and drops some. Clone size and V and J calls were adopted from that table, with D and trimming inferred from the DNA. The sample records approximately 210,000 clones, more than 70% being singletons.

Sequenced input: PBMCs or T cells enriched from blood (not recorded which). This chain uses TRBV2 with TRBJ1-2; a possible D gene is TRBD1 (6 bases). The clonotype originates from a man aged 25 to 40 with acute COVID-19. In nucleotides, the CDR3 is TGTGCCACCAGGACAGTAATAGGTGGCTACACCTTC. Translated, it gives CATRTVIGGYTF.